This TCR beta chain was captured in a study of shared clonotypes between healthy human individuals. Assay: immunoSEQ multiplex PCR; the TCRdb copy retains only in-frame clones and omits some. The sample has around 2.1 million clones, 90% to 97% seen once. This clone came up once. Germline CDR1 and CDR2: SGHAT and FQDESV (reference sequence). The CDR3 spans 15 residues. V was trimmed by 5 bases and J by 5 bases, leaving 18 bases between them. The sequencing sample was made of naive CD4+ T cells sorted from blood. Subset here: CD45RA+ positively selected. The chain combines TRBV11-1 with TRBJ2-5, with a tentative D call TRBD1 (5 bases). The sequence was obtained from a man younger than 35 in good health. The CDR3 nucleotides read TGTGCCAGCAGCCGTAAATGGGGCGCAGAGGAGACCCAGTACTTC. Translating gives CASSRKWGAEETQYF.